This T cell receptor beta chain stems from a study of CD8 T cell repertoires and HIV-1 epitope variants. Study in general: Tested: three Gag epitope families, Nef HW9 and YT9. Equal numbers of autologous T cell-negative cells presented antigen to enriched T cells. 1M T cells were kept uncultured as a baseline.

The CDR3 is made up of 18 amino acids. V shed 1 base and J 0 bases; nucleotides not matched to a gene: 9. CDR1 and CDR2 from the germline V gene are SGHDT and YYEEEE. Sequencing of TCR beta CDR3 used immunoSEQ survey depth. Profiling relied on immunoSEQ multiplex PCR, and the TCRdb table lists in-frame clones only, not all of them. The table lists 4,800 or so clones, around 64% of them singletons. A note on this clone: Its antigen remains unknown.

The TCR originated in a male donor with HIV. The chain is built from TRBV5-6 and TRBJ2-2; 7 bases line up with TRBD1. Sequences were obtained from cultured CD8+ T cells derived from PBMCs. CDR3 sequence reads: CASSLLGAGTANTGELFF. The CDR3 nucleotides are TGTGCCAGCAGCTTGTTAGGAGCCGGGACAGCGAACACCGGGGAGCTGTTTTTT.